One and the same sample provided the 21 T cell receptor beta chains below, sequenced in a study of T cells in Graves' hyperthyroidism and ophthalmopathy (dated by TCRdb to between 2018 and 2021). Library prep was done by multiplex PCR. The sequencer listed for this sample is Illumina HiSeq 2000. Amplification of TCR beta CDR3 regions was carried out from RNA transcripts. The first round of RT-PCR for the TCR CDR3 was performed with the HTBI primer set and the Qiagen OneStep RT-PCR kit. The public reads were quality trimmed at Q25 with fastp and then assembled into clones with MiXCR by TCRdb, keeping productive beta chains. Every distinct CDR3 protein forms one entry, paired with its most common genes and DNA. The sample table lists roughly 300,000 distinct CDR3 sequences, roughly a fifth of them with a count of one. The ten largest clonotypes hold about 50% of the sample. The sample taken for sequencing was blood. The source is a woman aged 50 to 60 with Graves' hyperthyroidism.

This clonotype was seen repeatedly, ten times or more. The J gene is TRBJ1-5, the V gene TRBV6-1; the match to TRBD1 covers 9 bases. Germline V gene sequence: CDR1 MNHNS, CDR2 SASEGT. With V trimmed by 5 bases and J by 5 bases, 7 bases remained unmatched. The CDR3 length is 15 residues. The CDR3 here is CASSRTGGAYQPQHF. The CDR3 DNA sequence: TGTGCCAGCAGTCGAACAGGGGGCGCCTATCAGCCCCAGCATTTT.

The chain links TRBV20-1 to TRBJ1-5; the D gene is possibly TRBD1 (6 bases). CDR1 and CDR2 (germline): DFQATT, SNEGSKA (reference sequence). The CDR3 extends over 15 amino acids. Trimming pared 1 base from V and 3 bases from J, leaving 13 bases between. For the CDR3, the DNA is TGCAGTGCTAGAGTAGAGGGGGGAACCAATCAGCCCCAGCATTTT. It specifies CSARVEGGTNQPQHF.

This clonotype was seen at least ten times. V and J are TRBV7-3 and TRBJ2-1, with 9 nucleotides matching TRBD1. The germline V gene encodes CDR1 SGHTA and CDR2 FQGTGA. V dropped 2 bases and J dropped 2; count of bases not matched to a gene: 7. This CDR3 region has 17 residues. The CDR3 nucleotides are TGTGCCAGCAGCTTACAGCCGGGGACAGGGACCTACAATGAGCAGTTCTTC. This gives the protein CASSLQPGTGTYNEQFF.

This clonotype occurred many times. The chain is built from TRBV11-2 and TRBJ2-7, with TRBD1 identical over 8 bases. Losses at the gene ends were 5 bases for V and 2 bases for J; bases not matched to a gene: 8. Germline V lookup: CDR1 SGHAT, CDR2 FQNNGV. The CDR3 has 15 residues. CDR3: CASSPRTGFTYEQYF. CDR3 bases: TGTGCCAGCAGCCCCCGGACAGGGTTCACCTACGAGCAGTACTTC. Together with reference TRBV11-2 and TRBJ2-7, the CDR3 gives the full variable domain: EAGVAQSPRYKIIEKRQSVAFWCNPISGHATLYWYQQILGQGPKLLIQFQNNGVVDDSQLPKDRFSAERLKGVDSTLKIQPAKLEDSAVYLCASSPRTGFTYEQYFGPGTRLTVT.

The chain recombines TRBV19 with TRBJ1-4, with D tentatively TRBD1 (5 bases). Germline-derived CDR1 and CDR2 are LNHDA and SQIVND (reference sequence). Trimming took 7 bases from V and 5 from J, leaving 23 bases between them. The CDR3 runs 17 residues. The CDR3 nucleotides are TGTGCCAGTACCCCGACAGCACCAAGACGGCGAAATGAAAAACTGTTTTTT. It encodes CASTPTAPRRRNEKLFF.

A note on this clonotype: A much larger clone sits a single nucleotide away, making a read error possible. The rearrangement uses TRBV12-3 or TRBV12-4 and TRBJ1-3; D is undetermined. This CDR3 spans 15 amino acids. CDR3 nucleotides: TGTGCCCGCAGTTTAGCTGTGGGCTCTGGAAACACCATATATTTT. Translating it yields CARSLAVGSGNTIYF.

This clonotype was counted ten times or more. J is TRBJ1-1 and V is TRBV28, with 7 bases identical to TRBD1. The CDR3 contains 11 residues. J gave up 6 bases and V 5 bases, and 0 bases lay outside the gene matches. The germline V gene encodes CDR1 MDHEN and CDR2 SYDVKM. Here the CDR3 DNA reads TGTGCCAGCAGTACAGGGGCTGAAGCTTTCTTT. It encodes CASSTGAEAFF.

The chain recombines TRBV27 with TRBJ2-1; 9 bases align to TRBD2. The V gene end was trimmed by 10 bases and the J gene end by 4 bases; junction bases not matched to a gene: 11. Germline V lookup: CDR1 MNHEY, CDR2 SMNVEV (reference sequence). The CDR3 is 15 amino acids. CDR3 sequence: CATRRTSEPYNEQFF. The CDR3 coding sequence is TGTGCCACCAGGAGGACTAGCGAGCCTTACAATGAGCAGTTCTTC.

This clonotype was seen a single time. An end of the junction differs from the germline gene, which may be a read error. The chain uses TRBV2 and TRBJ1-5, with TRBD1 identical over 7 bases. The CDR3 spans 14 residues. The germline CDR1 and CDR2 sequences are SNHLY and FYNNEI. CDR3 in amino acids: CASSGTGAGQPQHF. The CDR3 nucleotides are TGTGCCAGTAGTGGAACAGGGGCGGGCCAGCCCCAGCATTTT.

CDR3 in amino acids: CASSYGEGRGLVDTQYF. The CDR3 DNA sequence: TGTGCCAGCAGTTACGGGGAGGGGCGGGGGCTGGTAGATACGCAGTATTTT. The rearrangement uses TRBV12-3 or TRBV12-4 and TRBJ2-3; D is perhaps TRBD2 (7 bases). Trimming pared 4 bases from V and 5 bases from J, leaving 22 bases between. The CDR3 covers 17 residues.

This clonotype was recorded at least ten times. The chain is built from TRBV10-3 and TRBJ2-6, with D uncertain. This CDR3 spans 13 amino acids. V lost 2 bases and J lost 2, with 1 base in between. Looked up from germline, CDR1 is ENHRY and CDR2 is SYGVKD. CDR3 protein: CAISETGANVLTF. The DNA of the CDR3 is TGTGCCATCAGTGAGACTGGGGCCAACGTCCTGACTTTC.

This clonotype showed up many times. The chain uses TRBV7-6 and TRBJ2-7; the D gene is possibly TRBD1 (5 bases). This CDR3 has 13 amino acids. CDR1 SGHVS and CDR2 FNYEAQ come from the germline V gene. V lost 1 base and J 3 bases, leaving 7 bases between the germline ends. CDR3 in DNA: TGTGCCAGCAGCTTAGTAGGGGACTACGAGCAGTACTTC. Translation gives CASSLVGDYEQYF.

This clonotype has more than one count but fewer than ten. J is TRBJ2-3 and V is TRBV2; the match to TRBD2 covers 13 bases. Germline assignment: CDR1 SNHLY and CDR2 FYNNEI. This CDR3 comprises 16 residues. V shed 6 bases and J 3 bases; nucleotides not matched to a gene: 6. The CDR3 reads CASSAQGLAGTDTQYF. The CDR3 region has the DNA TGTGCCAGCAGCGCACAGGGACTAGCGGGAACAGATACGCAGTATTTT.

This clonotype was recorded many times. This CDR3 reads CASSLDSLVGGELFF. CDR3 nucleotide sequence: TGTGCCAGCAGCTTAGATAGCCTGGTCGGCGGGGAGCTGTTTTTT. V gene TRBV11-2 combines with J gene TRBJ2-2; no reliable D call. In germline, CDR1 is SGHAT, CDR2 FQNNGV. V was clipped by 0 bases and J by 7 bases, with 12 bases between them. This CDR3 has 15 amino acids.

In the case of this clonotype: A much larger clone differs from this one at a single base, so this may be a read error. The rearrangement uses TRBV6-1 and TRBJ1-5; no firm D call. The CDR3 loop spans 15 amino acids. V dropped 6 bases and J dropped 0 bases, with 12 bases sitting between them. Germline CDR1 reads MNHNS; CDR2 reads SASEGT. The CDR3 DNA is TGTGCCAGCAGGGGCTGGGCGGATAGCAATCAGCCCCAGCATTTT. Translation gives CASRGWADSNQPQHF.

This clonotype was observed at least ten times. This chain connects TRBV20-1 to TRBJ2-3; 9 positions agree with TRBD2. J lost 3 bases, V lost 7 bases, and 11 bases had no gene match. Looked up from germline, CDR1 is DFQATT and CDR2 is SNEGSKA (reference sequence). The CDR3 is 15 amino acids. CDR3 sequence reads: CSVNSGRAGTDTQYF. Here the CDR3 DNA reads TGCAGTGTAAATAGCGGGAGAGCGGGTACAGATACGCAGTATTTT.

Turning to this clonotype: With a much larger clone just one base away, this may be a read error. CDR3 region: CASSLDDGETQYF. As DNA, the CDR3 is TGTGCCAGCAGCTTAGATGACGGAGAGACCCAGTACTTC. The chain couples TRBV11-2 to TRBJ2-5; D ambiguous. The V end lost 0 bases, the J end lost 4 bases, and 6 bases lay between the germline ends. The CDR3 is made up of 13 amino acids. From germline, CDR1 is SGHAT and CDR2 FQNNGV. The whole variable domain, filled in from reference TRBV11-2 and TRBJ2-5, reads EAGVAQSPRYKIIEKRQSVAFWCNPISGHATLYWYQQILGQGPKLLIQFQNNGVVDDSQLPKDRFSAERLKGVDSTLKIQPAKLEDSAVYLCASSLDDGETQYFGPGTRLLVL.

This clonotype was observed at least ten times. The rearrangement uses TRBV15 and TRBJ1-5; 8 nucleotides match TRBD1. CDR3 length equals 16 residues. Germline CDR1 LNHNV, CDR2 YYDKDF (reference sequence). V shed 3 bases, J shed 6 bases, and the junction held 10 bases outside the gene matches. In DNA, the CDR3 is TGTGCCACCAGCAGGGGGGGATCCAGGGGGCTTCAGCCCCAGCATTTT. Its translation: CATSRGGSRGLQPQHF.

Written as DNA, the CDR3 is TGTGCCAGCGTCTCGTTTCCAGGGACCCACGAGCAGTACTTC. Protein: CASVSFPGTHEQYF. The V and J genes are TRBV28 and TRBJ2-7, with D perhaps assigned TRBD1 or TRBD2 (5 bases each). The V gene lost 8 bases and the J gene lost 5 bases, with 19 bases spanning the gap. This CDR3 has 14 amino acids. Germline loops: CDR1 MDHEN, CDR2 SYDVKM.

The chain combines TRBV6-1 with TRBJ2-7, with 8 bases matching TRBD1. Per the germline V gene, CDR1 is MNHNS and CDR2 is SASEGT. The CDR3 is 15 residues long. Unmatched junction bases numbered 3, after V lost 1 base and J lost 1 base. In DNA, the CDR3 is TGTGCCAGCAGTGAAGAAGGGACAGGTTCCTACGAGCAGTACTTC. Its translation: CASSEEGTGSYEQYF.

This clonotype was seen repeatedly, ten times or more. In DNA form, the CDR3 reads TGCAGTGCTTTGACAGGTGCAACTAATGAAAAACTGTTTTTT. Translating it yields CSALTGATNEKLFF. The chain carries TRBV20-1 and TRBJ1-4, with a tentative D call TRBD1 (6 bases). Germline CDR1 is DFQATT and CDR2 is SNEGSKA (reference sequence). Deletions cut 5 bases from V and 0 bases from J, with 10 bases between. CDR3 length: 14 amino acids.